Listed here are 2 T cell receptor beta chains from one sample, sequenced in a study of identical twins. A single record per CDR3 protein comes from TCRdb applying MiXCR to the 5' RACE reads. The table includes hundreds of thousands of distinct CDR3 sequences, roughly 7.1% detected once. The same data also contributed to another study, on yellow fever vaccine responses in identical twins.

Source material: PBMCs. Receptors originate from a woman younger than 35 in good health.

The chain links TRBV10-3 to TRBJ2-3, with D unresolved. The ends were cut back, 2 bases at V and 4 bases at J, with 13 bases in the middle. The germline CDR1 and CDR2 sequences are ENHRY and SYGVKD. The CDR3 length is 15 residues. CDR3 nucleotides: TGTGCCATCAGTGAGAAGGGCGGCCCGCCAGATACGCAGTATTTT. As protein: CAISEKGGPPDTQYF.

At least ten counts were recorded for this clonotype. The V and J genes are TRBV5-1 and TRBJ2-5, with 7 bases matching TRBD1. V was clipped by 4 bases and J by 3 bases; unmatched bases: 6. Germline V gives CDR1 SGHRS, CDR2 YFSETQ. The CDR3 consists of 14 residues. In nucleotides, the CDR3 is TGCGCCAGCAGCCCAGGACAGGCTAAAGAGACCCAGTACTTC. This codes for CASSPGQAKETQYF.